This T cell receptor beta chain was sequenced for a study of graft-versus-host responses after intestinal transplantation. The CDR3 is 15 residues long. Germline values: CDR1 SGHVS, CDR2 FNYEAQ. Germline trimming cut 5 bases from V and 5 bases from J; bases unmatched to any gene: 11. Method: immunoSEQ multiplex PCR; TCRdb's copy keeps in-frame clones and lacks some. The repertoire holds some 40,000 clones, with 85% to 95% as singletons. As to this clone: Its antigen is still unknown.

This receptor was obtained from a human donor who was the organ donor for an intestinal transplant. The chain uses TRBV7-6 and TRBJ2-5; 7 nucleotides align to TRBD2. Sequences were derived from unstimulated CD8+ T cells sorted from spleen or lymph node cells, sampled before transplant. CDR3 amino acids: CASSPSGGWGETQYF. As DNA, the CDR3 is TGTGCCAGCAGCCCCTCCGGGGGGTGGGGTGAGACCCAGTACTTC.